This T cell receptor (beta chain) comes out of a study of blood T cell repertoires in COVID-19. Study details: Acute-phase and convalescent COVID-19 samples originated in the United States, Italy and Spain. The cDNA or gDNA used as material had been derived from T cells, B-cell-depleted T cells, or PBMCs.

Authors' methods: Amplification with reference gene primers provided the estimates of nucleated cell counts. The table came from immunoSEQ multiplex PCR; TCRdb's copy has only in-frame clones and leaves some out. That table supplies the V and J calls and clone size; D and trimming were determined from the DNA. The sample consists of about 230,000 clones, less than 85% of them appearing once. In this sample, this clone turned up once. Germline lookup yields CDR1 SGHNT and CDR2 YENEEA. CDR3 size: 14 residues. J gave up 3 bases and V 4 bases, and 4 bases lay outside the gene matches. The V gene is TRBV11-3, the J gene TRBJ2-7, with 9 bases matching TRBD1. This receptor was obtained from a woman between 70 and 85 years old with active or convalescent COVID-19. The source material was peripheral blood. The CDR3 DNA follows: TGTGCCAGCAGCTCGGGACAGGGAAACTACGAGCAGTACTTC. Translated, it gives CASSSGQGNYEQYF. The full variable domain, rest sourced from reference TRBV11-3 and TRBJ2-7, is EAGVVQSPRYKIIEKKQPVAFWCNPISGHNTLYWYLQNLGQGPELLIRYENEEAVDDSQLPKDRFSAERLKGVDSTLKIQPAELGDSAVYLCASSSGQGNYEQYFGPGTRLTVT.